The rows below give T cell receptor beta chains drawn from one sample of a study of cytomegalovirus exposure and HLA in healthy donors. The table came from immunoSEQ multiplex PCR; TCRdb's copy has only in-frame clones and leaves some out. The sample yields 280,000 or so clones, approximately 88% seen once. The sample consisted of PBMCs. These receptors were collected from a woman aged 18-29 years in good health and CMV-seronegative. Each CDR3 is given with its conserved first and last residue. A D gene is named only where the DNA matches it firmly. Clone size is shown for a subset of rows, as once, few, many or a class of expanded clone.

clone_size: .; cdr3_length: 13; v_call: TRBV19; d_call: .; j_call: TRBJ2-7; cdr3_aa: CASSPRVTIEQYF; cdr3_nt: TGTGCCAGTAGTCCGAGAGTCACGATCGAGCAGTACTTC
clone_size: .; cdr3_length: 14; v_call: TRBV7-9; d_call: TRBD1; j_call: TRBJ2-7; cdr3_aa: CASSPPGQEYEQYF; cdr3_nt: TGTGCCAGCAGCCCCCCCGGACAGGAGTACGAGCAGTACTTC
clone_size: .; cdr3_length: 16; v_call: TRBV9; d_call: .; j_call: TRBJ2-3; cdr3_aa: CASSFPGEASTDTQYF; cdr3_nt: TGTGCCAGCAGCTTTCCGGGGGAGGCGAGCACAGATACGCAGTATTTT
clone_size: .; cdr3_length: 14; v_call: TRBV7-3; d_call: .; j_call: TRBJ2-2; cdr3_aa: CASSLGGRTGELFF; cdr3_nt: TGTGCCAGCAGCTTAGGAGGGAGGACCGGGGAGCTGTTTTTT
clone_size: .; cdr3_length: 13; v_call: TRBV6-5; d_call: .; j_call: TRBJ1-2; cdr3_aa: CASSYNGWYGYTF; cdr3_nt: TGTGCCAGCAGTTATAACGGGTGGTATGGCTACACCTTC
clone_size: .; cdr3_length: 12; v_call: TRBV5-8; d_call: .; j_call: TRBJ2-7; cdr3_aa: CASSLSGYEQYF; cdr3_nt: TGTGCCAGCAGCTTGTCGGGCTACGAGCAGTACTTC
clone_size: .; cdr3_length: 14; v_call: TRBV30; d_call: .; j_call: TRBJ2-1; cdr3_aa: CAWSVQGGHNEQFF; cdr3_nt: TGTGCCTGGAGTGTACAGGGCGGTCACAATGAGCAGTTCTTC
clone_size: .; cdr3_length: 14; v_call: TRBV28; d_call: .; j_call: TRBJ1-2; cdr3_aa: CASRHRFTRYGYTF; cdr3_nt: TGTGCCAGCAGACACAGGTTTACTCGCTATGGCTACACCTTC
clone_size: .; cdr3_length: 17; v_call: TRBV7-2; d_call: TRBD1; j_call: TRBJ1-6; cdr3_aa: CASSLVPPGQGNSPLHF; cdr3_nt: TGTGCCAGCAGCTTAGTCCCACCGGGACAGGGTAATTCACCCCTCCACTTT
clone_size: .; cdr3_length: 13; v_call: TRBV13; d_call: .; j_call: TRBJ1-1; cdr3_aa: CASSLRVRPEAFF; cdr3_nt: TGTGCCAGCAGTCTCCGGGTGCGGCCTGAAGCTTTCTTT
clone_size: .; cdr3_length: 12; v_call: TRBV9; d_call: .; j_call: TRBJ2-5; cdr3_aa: CASSAQQETQYF; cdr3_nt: TGTGCCAGCAGCGCACAGCAAGAGACCCAGTACTTC
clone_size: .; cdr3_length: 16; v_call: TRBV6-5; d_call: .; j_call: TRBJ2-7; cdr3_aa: CASSYSIGRFSYEQYF; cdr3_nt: TGTGCCAGCAGTTACTCGATTGGGAGGTTTTCCTACGAGCAGTACTTC
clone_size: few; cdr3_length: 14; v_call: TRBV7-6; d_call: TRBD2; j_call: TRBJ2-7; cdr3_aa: CASSPGLGPLPEYF; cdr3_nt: TGTGCCAGCAGCCCGGGACTAGGTCCCTTACCGGAGTACTTC
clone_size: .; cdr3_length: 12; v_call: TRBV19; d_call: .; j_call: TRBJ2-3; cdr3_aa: CASSNTGLAQYF; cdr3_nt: TGTGCCAGTAGTAATACGGGGTTAGCGCAGTATTTT
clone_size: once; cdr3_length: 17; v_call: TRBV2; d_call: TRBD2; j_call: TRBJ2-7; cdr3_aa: CASQRGLGENLGYEQYF; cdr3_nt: TGTGCCAGCCAACGAGGACTAGGGGAAAATCTGGGGTACGAGCAGTACTTC